This T cell receptor (beta chain) originates from a study of blood T cell repertoires in COVID-19. Germline CDR1 and CDR2: WNHNN and SYGVQD (reference sequence). The V gene lost 3 bases and the J gene lost 4 bases, with 9 bases spanning the gap. CDR3 length equals 14 residues. Sequencing was performed with immunoSEQ multiplex PCR; in TCRdb, only in-frame clones are kept and a portion is missing. The table lists 75,000 to 95,000 clones, roughly 89% of them singletons. This receptor was taken from a man in his fifties or sixties with active COVID-19. Sequenced input: peripheral blood. V is TRBV10-1 and J is TRBJ2-2; D is undetermined. CDR3 protein: CASSEDDSTGELFF. CDR3 bases: TGCGCCAGCAGTGAAGATGACTCCACCGGGGAGCTGTTTTTT.